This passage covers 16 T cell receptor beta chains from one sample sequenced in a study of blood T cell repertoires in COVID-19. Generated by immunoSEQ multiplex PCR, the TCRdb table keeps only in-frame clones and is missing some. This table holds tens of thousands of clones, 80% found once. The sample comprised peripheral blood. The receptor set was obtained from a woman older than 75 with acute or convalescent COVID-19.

The CDR3 nucleotides read TGTGCCAGCAGTCGACAGGTAACTAATGGGAACACTGAAGCTTTCTTT. This codes for CASSRQVTNGNTEAFF. The J gene is TRBJ1-1, the V gene TRBV3-1 (or the pseudogene TRBV3-2); D may be TRBD1 (6 bases). With 6 bases removed from V and 1 base from J, the gap between germline ends came to 18 bases. Germline CDR1 LGHDT, CDR2 YNNKEL (reference sequence). The CDR3 consists of 16 residues.

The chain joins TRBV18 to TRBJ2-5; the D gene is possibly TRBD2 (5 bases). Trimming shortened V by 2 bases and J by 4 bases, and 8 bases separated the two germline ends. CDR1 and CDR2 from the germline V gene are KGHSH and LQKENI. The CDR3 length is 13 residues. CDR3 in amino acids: CASSPGSRETQYF. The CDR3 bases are TGTGCCAGCTCACCAGGGAGTCGAGAGACCCAGTACTTC.

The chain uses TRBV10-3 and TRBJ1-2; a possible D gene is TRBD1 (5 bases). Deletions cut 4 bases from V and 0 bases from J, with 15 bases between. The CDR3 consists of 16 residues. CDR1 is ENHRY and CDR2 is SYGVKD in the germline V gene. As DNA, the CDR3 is TGTGCCATCAGTGCCCTTGGGGGGGGAACTAACTATGGCTACACCTTC. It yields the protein CAISALGGGTNYGYTF.

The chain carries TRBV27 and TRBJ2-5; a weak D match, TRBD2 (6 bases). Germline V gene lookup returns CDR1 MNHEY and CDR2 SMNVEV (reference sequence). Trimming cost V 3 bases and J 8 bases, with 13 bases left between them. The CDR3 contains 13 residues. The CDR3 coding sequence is TGTGCCAGCAGTTTTTCCGGGAGAGGTACCCAGTACTTC. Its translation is CASSFSGRGTQYF.

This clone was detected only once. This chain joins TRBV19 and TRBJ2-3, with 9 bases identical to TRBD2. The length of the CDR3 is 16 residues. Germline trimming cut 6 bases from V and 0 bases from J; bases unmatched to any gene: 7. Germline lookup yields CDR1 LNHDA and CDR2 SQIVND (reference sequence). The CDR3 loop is CASSNRLADSTDTQYF. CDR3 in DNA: TGTGCCAGTAGCAACAGACTAGCGGATAGCACAGATACGCAGTATTTT.

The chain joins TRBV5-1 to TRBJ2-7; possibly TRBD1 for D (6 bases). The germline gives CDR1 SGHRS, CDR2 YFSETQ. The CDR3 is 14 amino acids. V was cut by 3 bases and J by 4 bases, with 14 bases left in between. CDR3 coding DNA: TGCGCCAGCAGCTCACAGGACAGACGATACGAGCAGTACTTC. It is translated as CASSSQDRRYEQYF.

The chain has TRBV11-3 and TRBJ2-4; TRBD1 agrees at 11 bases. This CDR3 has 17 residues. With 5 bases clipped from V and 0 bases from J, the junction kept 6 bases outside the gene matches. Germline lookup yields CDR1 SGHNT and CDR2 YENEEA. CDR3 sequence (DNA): TGTGCCAGCAGCCCAGGACAGGGGGCGAGAGCCAAAAACATTCAGTACTTC. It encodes CASSPGQGARAKNIQYF.

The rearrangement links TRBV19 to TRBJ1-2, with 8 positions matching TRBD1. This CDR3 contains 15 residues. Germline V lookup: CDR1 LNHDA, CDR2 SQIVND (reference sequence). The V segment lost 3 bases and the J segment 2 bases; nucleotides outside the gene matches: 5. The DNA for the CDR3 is TGTGCCAGTAGTATGACAGGGGCCTCCAACTATGGCTACACCTTC. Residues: CASSMTGASNYGYTF.

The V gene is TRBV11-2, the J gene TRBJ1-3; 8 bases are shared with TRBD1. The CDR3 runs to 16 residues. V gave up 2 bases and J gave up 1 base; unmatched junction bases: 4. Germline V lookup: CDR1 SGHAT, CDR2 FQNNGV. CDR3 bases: TGTGCCAGCAGCTTACGGGACAGGTCATCTGGAAACACCATATATTTT. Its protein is CASSLRDRSSGNTIYF.

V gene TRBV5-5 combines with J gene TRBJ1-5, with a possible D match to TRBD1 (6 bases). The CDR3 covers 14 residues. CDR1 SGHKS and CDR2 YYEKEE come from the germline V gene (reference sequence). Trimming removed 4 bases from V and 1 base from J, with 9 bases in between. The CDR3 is CASSRDRSNQPQHF. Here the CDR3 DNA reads TGTGCCAGCAGCAGAGACAGGAGCAATCAGCCCCAGCATTTT.

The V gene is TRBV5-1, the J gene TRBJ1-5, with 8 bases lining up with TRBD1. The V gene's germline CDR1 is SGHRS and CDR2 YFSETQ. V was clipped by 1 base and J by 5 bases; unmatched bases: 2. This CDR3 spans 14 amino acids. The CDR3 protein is CASSLTGGDQPQHF. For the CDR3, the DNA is TGCGCCAGCAGCTTGACAGGGGGGGATCAGCCCCAGCATTTT.

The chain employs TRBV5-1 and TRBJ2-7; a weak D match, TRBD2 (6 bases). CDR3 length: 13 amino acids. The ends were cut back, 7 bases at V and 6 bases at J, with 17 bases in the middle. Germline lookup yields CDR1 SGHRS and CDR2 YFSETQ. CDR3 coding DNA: TGCGCCAGCGAGGTGGGGGGAGGCGGCGAGCAGTACTTC. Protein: CASEVGGGGEQYF.

The CDR3 bases are TGTGCCAGCAGCCCGGGACTAGCGGGAGTAGAGACCCAGTACTTC. It encodes CASSPGLAGVETQYF. The V gene is TRBV7-6, the J gene TRBJ2-5; 14 bases fit TRBD2. V dropped 5 bases and J dropped 4; count of bases not matched to a gene: 3. CDR1 is SGHVS, CDR2 FNYEAQ, per germline. This CDR3 is 15 amino acids long.

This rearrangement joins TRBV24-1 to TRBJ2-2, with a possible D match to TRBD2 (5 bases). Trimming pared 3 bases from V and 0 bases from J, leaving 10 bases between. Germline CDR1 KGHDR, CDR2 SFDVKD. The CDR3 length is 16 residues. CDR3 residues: CATSDARESNTGELFF. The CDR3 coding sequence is TGTGCCACCAGTGATGCCCGGGAATCGAACACCGGGGAGCTGTTTTTT.

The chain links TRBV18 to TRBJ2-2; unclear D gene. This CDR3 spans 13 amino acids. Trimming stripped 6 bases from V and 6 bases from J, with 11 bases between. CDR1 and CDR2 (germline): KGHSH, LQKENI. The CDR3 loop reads CASSTSNAGELFF. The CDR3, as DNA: TGTGCCAGCTCCACCAGTAACGCCGGGGAGCTGTTTTTT.

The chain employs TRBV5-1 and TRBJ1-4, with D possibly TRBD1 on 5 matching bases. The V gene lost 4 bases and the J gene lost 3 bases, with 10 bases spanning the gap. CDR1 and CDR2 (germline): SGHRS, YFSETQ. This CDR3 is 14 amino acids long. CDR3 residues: CASSRTMSNEKLFF. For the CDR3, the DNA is TGCGCCAGCAGCAGGACAATGTCTAATGAAAAACTGTTTTTT.